Listed below are T cell receptor beta chains from one sample, sequenced in a study of cytomegalovirus exposure and HLA in healthy donors. Sequencing used immunoSEQ multiplex PCR; TCRdb keeps in-frame clones, though not all of them. The sample gives over 150,000 clones, approximately 84% of which show up once; 4.8% is in the top ten. The material sequenced was PBMCs. The source is a man in his late teens or twenties in good health and CMV-seronegative. The conserved cysteine and the conserved F or W are not part of the CDR3 here.

j_call: TRBJ2-2
v_call: TRBV28
cdr3_aa: ASSPPGGGPGELF

j_call: TRBJ1-2
v_call: TRBV18
cdr3_aa: ASSADREYGYT

j_call: TRBJ1-1
v_call: TRBV11-2
cdr3_aa: ASSLDPATGTEAF

j_call: TRBJ2-3
v_call: TRBV11-2
cdr3_aa: ASSLNQGIDTQY

j_call: TRBJ2-3
v_call: TRBV7-2
cdr3_aa: ASSFTSGSTDTQY

j_call: TRBJ2-1
v_call: TRBV11-2
cdr3_aa: ASSLVYSEQF

j_call: TRBJ2-3
v_call: TRBV5-1
cdr3_aa: ASGRTGPPDTQY

j_call: TRBJ2-2
v_call: TRBV6-1
cdr3_aa: ASSTGSDTGELF

j_call: TRBJ1-2
v_call: TRBV4-1
cdr3_aa: ASSQPGTGKGYT

j_call: TRBJ1-3
v_call: TRBV29-1
cdr3_aa: SVEYWDSRDSGNTIY

j_call: TRBJ1-6
v_call: TRBV5-1
cdr3_aa: ASSWAGTGENSPLH

j_call: TRBJ1-5
v_call: TRBV6-5
cdr3_aa: ASSTEGPNQPQH

j_call: TRBJ2-7
v_call: TRBV4-2
cdr3_aa: ASSDGGAYEQY

j_call: TRBJ2-7
v_call: TRBV7-9
cdr3_aa: ASSKTRNEQY

j_call: TRBJ1-6
v_call: TRBV21-1
cdr3_aa: ASSFLDRQGTSSPLH

j_call: TRBJ2-5
v_call: TRBV12-5
cdr3_aa: ASDTTGETQY

j_call: TRBJ2-3
v_call: TRBV15
cdr3_aa: ATSGLAGEITDTQY

j_call: TRBJ2-7
v_call: TRBV28
cdr3_aa: ASRPSGLQREQY

j_call: TRBJ1-2
v_call: TRBV20-1
cdr3_aa: TLPGDYGYT

j_call: TRBJ2-2
v_call: TRBV9
cdr3_aa: ASSGASGWGTGELF

j_call: TRBJ1-2
v_call: TRBV2
cdr3_aa: ASSDPPQSYGYT

j_call: TRBJ1-6
v_call: TRBV7-8
cdr3_aa: ASSSGTGDNSPLH

j_call: TRBJ2-7
v_call: TRBV19
cdr3_aa: ASSIRDMIYEQY

j_call: TRBJ1-2
v_call: TRBV6-1
cdr3_aa: AIRSPGGYT